A single sample gave rise to the 31 T cell receptor beta chains below, sequenced in a study of identical twins. TCRdb itself ran the 5' RACE reads through MiXCR, one entry per CDR3 protein. The sample carries hundreds of thousands of distinct CDR3 sequences, roughly 6% recorded once. Sequenced material: naive T cells sorted from blood. These receptors originate from a man aged 18 to 35 in good health.

The V gene is TRBV27, the J gene TRBJ1-1; D is unclear. Germline V lookup: CDR1 MNHEY, CDR2 SMNVEV (reference sequence). CDR3 size: 14 residues. Deletions cut 2 bases from V and 1 base from J, with 8 bases between. The CDR3 spells CASSLPGKNTEAFF. CDR3 coding DNA: TGTGCCAGCAGTTTACCGGGGAAGAACACTGAAGCTTTCTTT.

This clonotype was seen a few times. This rearrangement joins TRBV7-2 to TRBJ1-4, with D perhaps TRBD1 (6 bases). Germline lookup yields CDR1 SGHTA and CDR2 FQGNSA. This CDR3 contains 14 residues. The V end was cut by 5 bases, the J end by 3 bases, with 10 bases between. The CDR3 DNA reads TGTGCCAGCAGCCGGGGGCGGTCTAATGAAAAACTGTTTTTT. Its protein is CASSRGRSNEKLFF.

This clonotype was seen ten or more times. The CDR3 loop reads CASSLEGGGPYNEQFF. The DNA for the CDR3 is TGTGCCAGCAGCTTAGAGGGGGGAGGGCCCTACAATGAGCAGTTCTTC. The rearrangement joins TRBV11-2 to TRBJ2-1, with TRBD2 matching 7 bases. The V segment lost 0 bases and the J segment 2 bases; nucleotides outside the gene matches: 4. The CDR3 length is 16 residues. CDR1 is SGHAT and CDR2 is FQNNGV in the germline V gene. Combining the CDR3 with reference TRBV11-2 and TRBJ2-1 gives the whole variable domain EAGVAQSPRYKIIEKRQSVAFWCNPISGHATLYWYQQILGQGPKLLIQFQNNGVVDDSQLPKDRFSAERLKGVDSTLKIQPAKLEDSAVYLCASSLEGGGPYNEQFFGPGTRLTVL.

This clonotype showed up just a few times. The V call is TRBV6-5, the J call TRBJ2-7; possibly TRBD1 for D (5 bases). Trimming removed 2 bases at V and 3 bases at J, with 8 bases between. Germline-derived CDR1 and CDR2 are MNHEY and SVGAGI. CDR3 length: 13 residues. CDR3 coding DNA: TGTGCCAGCAGTTACCAGGGCGGCTACGAGCAGTACTTC. Protein: CASSYQGGYEQYF.

This clonotype was observed at least ten times. The V call is TRBV10-3, the J call TRBJ2-1, with unresolved D. V was cut by 1 base and J by 9 bases, with 4 bases left in between. Germline CDR1 and CDR2: ENHRY and SYGVKD. The CDR3 length is 11 residues. The CDR3 region is CAISELGEQFF. CDR3 in DNA: TGTGCCATCAGTGAGTTGGGTGAGCAGTTCTTC.

The chain employs TRBV15 and TRBJ2-2; D not certain. Germline V gene data show CDR1 as LNHNV and CDR2 as YYDKDF (reference sequence). This CDR3 has 14 amino acids. V lost 5 bases and J lost 2, with 9 bases in between. Here the CDR3 reads CATSGLRNTGELFF. CDR3 bases: TGTGCCACCAGCGGCCTTAGAAACACCGGGGAGCTGTTTTTT. The variable domain in full, completed from reference TRBV15 and TRBJ2-2, reads DAMVIQNPRYQVTQFGKPVTLSCSQTLNHNVMYWYQQKSSQAPKLLFHYYDKDFNNEADTPDNFQSRRPNTSFCFLDIRSPGLGDTAMYLCATSGLRNTGELFFGEGSRLTVL.

There are a few counts of this clonotype. This rearrangement joins TRBV11-3 to TRBJ2-3; no clear D. CDR1 SGHNT and CDR2 YENEEA come from the germline V gene. V was shortened by 1 base and J by 4 bases, with 6 bases between the two germline ends. CDR3 size: 13 residues. The CDR3 spells CASSLGWADTQYF. The CDR3 DNA reads TGTGCCAGCAGCTTAGGGTGGGCAGATACGCAGTATTTT.

Many counts were recorded for this clonotype. The chain is built from TRBV5-1 and TRBJ2-3; TRBD1 is a possible D gene (6 bases). In germline, CDR1 is SGHRS, CDR2 YFSETQ. The ends were cut back, 5 bases at V and 5 bases at J, with 12 bases in the middle. CDR3 size: 13 residues. CDR3 DNA: TGCGCCAGCAGGATCCCAGGGGAAGATACGCAGTATTTT. Translation gives CASRIPGEDTQYF.

This clonotype was picked up a small number of times. V is TRBV7-9 and J is TRBJ1-5; TRBD1 matches 11 bases. Germline values: CDR1 SEHNR, CDR2 FQNEAQ (reference sequence). The CDR3 is made up of 16 amino acids. V gave up 2 bases and J gave up 6 bases; unmatched junction bases: 6. The DNA of the CDR3 is TGTGCCAGCAGCTTAAGCGGACAGGGGGCAGCTCAGCCCCAGCATTTT. Translated, it gives CASSLSGQGAAQPQHF. Looking up the rest from reference TRBV7-9 and TRBJ1-5 gives the full variable domain: DTGVSQNPRHKITKRGQNVTFRCDPISEHNRLYWYRQTLGQGPEFLTYFQNEAQLEKSRLLSDRFSAERPKGSFSTLEIQRTEQGDSAMYLCASSLSGQGAAQPQHFGDGTRLSIL.

This clonotype came up many times. The chain joins TRBV5-5 to TRBJ2-1; D possibly corresponds to TRBD2 (6 bases). The germline V and J ends were trimmed by 2 bases and 6 bases, with 21 bases remaining between them. This CDR3 is built from 17 residues. The germline V gene encodes CDR1 SGHKS and CDR2 YYEKEE (reference sequence). The DNA for the CDR3 is TGTGCCAGCAGCTTTCATATTCCGGGGGACGAACGCAATGAGCAGTTCTTC. Residues: CASSFHIPGDERNEQFF.

This clonotype came up many times. The chain is built from TRBV20-1 and TRBJ2-1; D might be TRBD2 (5 bases). CDR1 is DFQATT and CDR2 is SNEGSKA in the germline V gene (reference sequence). The CDR3 has 12 residues. Trimming took 4 bases from V and 8 from J, leaving 12 bases between them. CDR3 sequence: CSAKRVEYEQFF. The DNA for the CDR3 is TGCAGTGCTAAGAGGGTAGAGTATGAGCAGTTCTTC.

This clonotype turned up a few times. V gene TRBV7-9 combines with J gene TRBJ2-3; D gene ambiguous. The CDR3 extends over 15 amino acids. V was cut by 5 bases and J by 2 bases, with 14 bases left in between. Per germline, CDR1 SEHNR and CDR2 FQNEAQ (reference sequence). The CDR3 protein is CASSQASDLTDTQYF. The CDR3 nucleotides read TGTGCCAGCAGCCAAGCCAGCGACCTCACAGATACGCAGTATTTT.

This clonotype has more than one count but fewer than ten. V is TRBV30 and J is TRBJ1-6; D is undetermined. CDR1 GTSNPN and CDR2 SVGIG come from the germline V gene (reference sequence). This CDR3 has 11 amino acids. Trimming removed 2 bases at V and 10 bases at J, with 6 bases between. CDR3 nucleotides: TGTGCCTGGAGTCCCGGATCACCCCTCCACTTT. It translates to CAWSPGSPLHF.

This clonotype has ten or more counts. The chain couples TRBV9 to TRBJ2-1, with D maybe TRBD2 (6 bases). CDR3 size: 16 residues. V dropped 2 bases and J dropped 4 bases, with 16 bases sitting between them. CDR1 and CDR2 (germline): SGDLS, YYNGEE. The CDR3 is CASSVGGTTRYNEQFF. As DNA, the CDR3 is TGTGCCAGCAGCGTCGGCGGGACGACACGGTACAATGAGCAGTTCTTC.

This clonotype has ten or more counts. One junction end does not reproduce the germline sequence, and a read error may be involved. V usage is TRBV12-3 or TRBV12-4 and J usage is TRBJ2-3, with D possibly being TRBD2 (5 bases). The CDR3 is 14 residues long. CDR3 amino acids: CASSPMDMLASRDF. CDR3 coding DNA: TGTGCCAGCAGCCCAATGGATATGCTCGCTAGCCGGGATTTT.

This clonotype has a handful of counts. CDR3 region: CASSLLAGGAGELFF. The CDR3 DNA reads TGTGCCAGCAGCCTCCTAGCGGGAGGAGCCGGGGAGCTGTTTTTT. The chain has TRBV7-9 and TRBJ2-2; 11 bases match TRBD2. The CDR3 runs 15 residues. V lost 5 bases, J lost 6 bases, and 5 bases stayed unmatched. The germline V gene has CDR1 SEHNR and CDR2 FQNEAQ (reference sequence).

This clonotype was detected many times. V gene TRBV15 combines with J gene TRBJ2-7; D tentatively fits TRBD1 or TRBD2 (5 bases each). The germline V gene has CDR1 LNHNV and CDR2 YYDKDF (reference sequence). The CDR3 length is 15 residues. V lost 0 bases and J 6 bases, leaving 15 bases between the germline ends. The CDR3 nucleotides read TGTGCCACCAGCAGAGACCCCCGGGGCGAGGGCGAGCAGTACTTC. Translation: CATSRDPRGEGEQYF.

The sample holds many counts of this clonotype. This chain joins TRBV4-1 and TRBJ2-3, with 11 positions matching TRBD1. With V trimmed by 0 bases and J by 4 bases, 6 bases remained unmatched. The CDR3 runs 17 residues. From germline, CDR1 is MGHRA and CDR2 YSYEKL. CDR3 nucleotides: TGCGCCAGCAGCCAAGATACGGACAGGGGGCAGTCAGATACGCAGTATTTT. Amino acid sequence: CASSQDTDRGQSDTQYF.

This clonotype was seen only a few times. This chain links TRBV29-1 with TRBJ2-1; TRBD2 matches at 8 bases. CDR3 length: 14 amino acids. V trimming: 1 base; J trimming: 9 bases; junction bases outside the gene matches: 8. Per the germline V gene, CDR1 is SQVTM and CDR2 is ANQGSEA. The CDR3 DNA follows: TGCAGCGTTGAAGTAGGAAGCGGGAGTTTTGAGCAGTTCTTC. It codes for CSVEVGSGSFEQFF.

The gene calls are TRBV24-1 and TRBJ2-1; either TRBD1 or TRBD2 may supply D (5 bases each). This CDR3 contains 16 residues. The ends were cut back, 4 bases at V and 3 bases at J, with 15 bases in the middle. CDR1 is KGHDR, CDR2 SFDVKD, per germline. CDR3 DNA sequence: TGTGCCACCAGTGACAAAACAGGAGGAGGCTACAATGAGCAGTTCTTC. Encoded protein: CATSDKTGGGYNEQFF.

This clonotype was picked up many times. The chain uses TRBV28 and TRBJ2-5; D remains unclear. There are 10 residues in the CDR3. Germline CDR1 reads MDHEN; CDR2 reads SYDVKM. The V gene lost 8 bases and the J gene lost 3 bases, with 4 bases spanning the gap. In DNA, the CDR3 is TGTGCCAGCGCCGAAGAGACCCAGTACTTC. Its protein is CASAEETQYF.

This clonotype has just a few counts. The chain recombines TRBV25-1 with TRBJ2-5; 7 positions agree with TRBD1. CDR3 length equals 15 residues. The germline gives CDR1 MGHDK, CDR2 SYGVNS. The V segment lost 3 bases and the J segment 5 bases; nucleotides outside the gene matches: 9. The CDR3 nucleotides are TGTGCCAGCAGTGAGGGGACAGTCTATCGGGAGACCCAGTACTTC. Translating it yields CASSEGTVYRETQYF.

V usage is TRBV7-2 and J usage is TRBJ1-2; maybe TRBD1 (5 bases). The length of the CDR3 is 15 residues. V lost 2 bases, J lost 8 bases, and 18 bases lay in between. Germline values: CDR1 SGHTA, CDR2 FQGNSA. In DNA, the CDR3 is TGTGCCAGCAGCTTACAGGCCAATAATCGGGACGGCTACACCTTC. This gives the protein CASSLQANNRDGYTF.

The sample holds many counts of this clonotype. The CDR3 protein is CATLGGAGSSYNEQFF. The CDR3 bases are TGCGCCACCCTGGGGGGGGCCGGGAGCTCCTACAATGAGCAGTTCTTC. The chain has TRBV10-2 and TRBJ2-1; tentative D call: TRBD2 (7 bases). Germline V gene lookup returns CDR1 WSHSY and CDR2 SAAADI. CDR3 length: 16 amino acids. Trimming left V 10 bases short and J 0 bases short, with 19 bases between.

V gene TRBV10-3 combines with J gene TRBJ2-7, with a weak D call TRBD1 (5 bases). V was pared by 3 bases and J by 6 bases, with 12 bases between. The CDR3 extends over 13 amino acids. Germline CDR1 and CDR2: ENHRY and SYGVKD. This chain's CDR3 is CAISDPGLPEQYV. The CDR3 bases are TGTGCCATCAGTGATCCAGGGTTACCCGAGCAGTACGTC.

This clonotype was observed at least ten times. The V call is TRBV4-1, the J call TRBJ1-6, with D possibly TRBD1 on 5 matching bases. The CDR3 is 16 amino acids. With 1 base removed from V and 5 bases from J, the gap between germline ends came to 12 bases. Germline CDR1 is MGHRA and CDR2 is YSYEKL. The chain's CDR3 is CASSQVTGGNNSPLHF. The DNA for the CDR3 is TGCGCCAGCAGCCAAGTTACAGGAGGAAATAATTCACCCCTCCACTTT.

The V call is TRBV15, the J call TRBJ2-1; D is tentatively TRBD1 or TRBD2 (6 bases each). This CDR3 is built from 16 residues. Germline loops: CDR1 LNHNV, CDR2 YYDKDF (reference sequence). V lost 4 bases, J lost 4 bases, and 17 bases lay in between. DNA for the CDR3: TGTGCCACCAGCATATTAGCGAGAGGGGGGTACAATGAGCAGTTCTTC. Protein: CATSILARGGYNEQFF.

This clonotype was observed a few times. V and J are TRBV11-1 and TRBJ2-4, with 9 bases identical to TRBD1. This CDR3 has 18 amino acids. In germline, CDR1 is SGHAT, CDR2 FQDESV (reference sequence). V lost 4 bases to trimming and J lost 7 bases; unmatched junction nucleotides: 17. In DNA form, the CDR3 reads TGTGCCAGCAGCTCTACCGGGACAGGGCGACTTTTTCGGAACATTCAGTACTTC. It is translated as CASSSTGTGRLFRNIQYF.

This clonotype came up a few times. The V call is TRBV14, the J call TRBJ2-3, with TRBD1 matching 8 bases. The CDR3 is made up of 16 amino acids. Germline V gene data show CDR1 as SGHDN and CDR2 as FVKESK. V shed 4 bases, J shed 1 base, and the junction held 7 bases outside the gene matches. CDR3 loop: CASSLGQGLGTDTQYF. DNA for the CDR3: TGTGCCAGCAGCCTCGGACAGGGCTTAGGCACAGATACGCAGTATTTT.

The chain is built from TRBV20-1 and TRBJ2-1; no reliable D call. The CDR3 consists of 11 residues. V lost 6 bases and J lost 5, with 8 bases in between. Looked up from germline, CDR1 is DFQATT and CDR2 is SNEGSKA (reference sequence). The CDR3 reads CSAWVDNEQFF. The DNA of the CDR3 is TGCAGTGCGTGGGTGGACAATGAGCAGTTCTTC.

This clonotype was seen a few times. The rearrangement joins TRBV18 to TRBJ1-6; D uncertain. The CDR3 covers 14 residues. Trimming took 3 bases from V and 8 from J, leaving 11 bases between them. The germline V gene has CDR1 KGHSH and CDR2 LQKENI. CDR3 coding DNA: TGTGCCAGCTCACCGCAGGTGAACGATTCACCCCTCCACTTT. Translated: CASSPQVNDSPLHF.